This T cell receptor beta chain is from a study of cytomegalovirus exposure and HLA in healthy donors. PCR involved 60 Vbeta and 13 Jbeta primers. Profiling relied on immunoSEQ multiplex PCR, and the TCRdb table lists in-frame clones only, not all of them. The sample comprises approximately 200,000 clones, roughly 78% of which are singletons, and approximately 1.4% rests with the top ten. General observations from the study: Researchers had no immune exposure information except CMV serostatus available. Accurate HLA-A and HLA-B prediction from TCR beta sequences was reported for most subjects. An analysis that was carried out later associated some 17,000 TCR beta sequences with HLA alleles at 0.05 false discovery rate.

As regards this clone: Its antigen is as yet unknown.

Trimming removed 5 bases from V and 4 bases from J, with 12 bases in between. The CDR3 contains 14 residues. CDR1 is SGHTA, CDR2 FQGNSA, per germline. The sequence came from a girl aged 5-17 years in good health and CMV-seropositive. The chain carries TRBV7-2 and TRBJ1-3, with D unclear. The sample was PBMCs. In nucleotides, the CDR3 is TGTGCCAGCAGCCCCCTACCAGGAGGAAACACCATATATTTT. The encoded protein is CASSPLPGGNTIYF.